This TCR beta chain comes out of a study of beta chain features in type 1 diabetes. Study-level information: Healthy donors and patients had similar age, gender and cell yields. Regarding the study as a whole: A pattern of fewer insertions and more deletions at VDJ junctions was seen in type 1 diabetes patients.

The sequenced template was cDNA made from the entire isolated RNA. Produced via immunoSEQ multiplex PCR; TCRdb's table is partial and in-frame only. The repertoire holds 10,000 to 15,000 clones, with about 42% as singletons. From its first to its last residue, the CDR3 has 12 amino acids. Per germline, CDR1 MDHEN and CDR2 SYDVKM. Points on this clone: Its specificity is not known. The DNA is left out, because the CDR3 cannot be placed on it with certainty; the CDR3 is given as TCRdb lists it.

Sequencing was carried out using stem cell memory CD4+ T cells from blood. The origin of this receptor is a man aged 18 to 30 in good health. This chain uses TRBV28 with TRBJ2-1; the listed D gene, TRBD2, was not tested against the DNA. The CDR3 sequence is CASSSSPGTRFF.